The text below deals with one T cell receptor (beta chain). Its antigen is currently unknown. This sample was taken from a study of identical twins. Notes on the study in general: Analyses of zero insertions could, in part, be confounded by invariant MAIT and iNKT cells.

TCRdb independently ran MiXCR on the 5' RACE reads; one entry per CDR3 protein. The repertoire holds fewer than 900,000 distinct CDR3 sequences, about 20% seen once, with about an eighth in the top ten. Trimming shortened V by 7 bases and J by 9 bases, and 21 bases separated the two germline ends. There are 14 residues in the CDR3. Germline V gene sequence: CDR1 MNHEY, CDR2 SVGEGT. Only healthy Caucasians were included as donors. This sample also belongs to another study, concerning T cells expressing NK-cell markers. That study adds: One of the eight sequenced donors was seronegative, whereas the other seven were HCMV-seropositive. In several donors, these clonotypes also led the CD3+CD56-NKG2C+ fraction.

The chain has TRBV6-2 or TRBV6-3 and TRBJ2-5, with D possibly TRBD2 on 5 matching bases. Sequencing was done on a sample of PBMCs. The sequence derives from a woman under 30 in good health. The CDR3 DNA sequence: TGTGCCAGCACCACTCAAGAGGTCGTGAGGGCCCAGTACTTC. Residues: CASTTQEVVRAQYF.